The TCR beta chain described here comes from a study of metastatic and nonmetastatic thyroid tumors. At the level of the study: Repertoires were compared across blood and tumor or nodule tissue from malignant and benign thyroid patients.

Treatment of any kind had been given to no patient before thyroid surgery. In the study's own analysis: The study built a papillary thyroid cancer distant-metastasis classifier from CDR3 differences across clinicopathological groups. TCRdb re-clonotyped the PCR reads via MiXCR. In this record, the V and J calls reflect TCRdb's handling and not the investigators' own analysis. The data show 15,000 to 25,000 clones, over 20% seen once. This clone has ten or more counts. The CDR3 totals 13 residues. The germline gives CDR1 SNHLY, CDR2 FYNNEI. Trimming left V 6 bases short and J 2 bases short, with 7 bases between.

The source material was tumor tissue. This rearrangement joins TRBV2 to TRBJ2-2; no clear D gene. The TCR comes from a male donor with papillary thyroid cancer or a benign thyroid nodule (not recorded which). Some clones in this sample may be carry-over from other donors' samples. As DNA, the CDR3 is TGTGCCAGCAGGTATCTTAACACCGGGGAGCTGTTTTTT. It is translated as CASRYLNTGELFF.